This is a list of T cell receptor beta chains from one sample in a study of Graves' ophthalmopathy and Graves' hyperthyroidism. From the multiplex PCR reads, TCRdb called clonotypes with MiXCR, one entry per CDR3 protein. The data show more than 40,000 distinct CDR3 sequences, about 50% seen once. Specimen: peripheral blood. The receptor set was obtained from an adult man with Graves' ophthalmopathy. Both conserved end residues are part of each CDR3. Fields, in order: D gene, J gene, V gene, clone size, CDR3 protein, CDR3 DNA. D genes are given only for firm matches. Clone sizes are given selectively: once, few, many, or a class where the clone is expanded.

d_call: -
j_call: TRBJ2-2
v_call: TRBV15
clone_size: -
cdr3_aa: CATSAVRGASGELFF
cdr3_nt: TGTGCCACCAGCGCAGTCAGGGGGGCGAGCGGGGAGCTGTTTTTT

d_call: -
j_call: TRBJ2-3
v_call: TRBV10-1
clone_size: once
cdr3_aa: CASSIPGNTDTQYF
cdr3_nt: TGTGCCAGCTCCATACCGGGAAACACAGATACGCAGTATTTT

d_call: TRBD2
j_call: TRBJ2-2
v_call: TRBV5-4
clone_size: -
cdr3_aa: CASSRVTAGGYTGELFF
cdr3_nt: TGTGCCAGCAGCCGAGTTACAGCGGGGGGATACACCGGGGAGCTGTTTTTT

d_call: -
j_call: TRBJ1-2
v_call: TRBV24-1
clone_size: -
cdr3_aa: CATSESGRWDYTF
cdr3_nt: TGTGCCACCAGTGAGTCGGGCAGATGGGACTACACCTTC

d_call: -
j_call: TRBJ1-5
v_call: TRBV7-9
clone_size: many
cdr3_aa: CASSLGNQPQHF
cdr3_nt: TGTGCCAGCAGCTTAGGTAATCAGCCCCAGCATTTT

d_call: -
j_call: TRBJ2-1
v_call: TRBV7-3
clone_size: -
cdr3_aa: CASSGVKNEQFF
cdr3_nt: TGTGCCAGCAGCGGGGTTAAAAATGAGCAGTTCTTC

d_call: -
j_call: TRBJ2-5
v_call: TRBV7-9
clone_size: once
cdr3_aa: CASSGSSGGETQYF
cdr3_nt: TGTGCCAGCAGCGGAAGTAGTGGGGGGGAGACCCAGTACTTC

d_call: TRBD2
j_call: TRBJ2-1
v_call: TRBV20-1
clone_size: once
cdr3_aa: CSAKISSGDYNEQFF
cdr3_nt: TGCAGTGCAAAAATTTCTAGCGGGGACTACAATGAGCAGTTCTTC

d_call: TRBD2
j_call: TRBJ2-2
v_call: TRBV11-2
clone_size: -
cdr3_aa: CASSSSGGANTGELFF
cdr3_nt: TGTGCCAGCAGCTCTAGCGGGGGGGCCAACACCGGGGAGCTGTTTTTT

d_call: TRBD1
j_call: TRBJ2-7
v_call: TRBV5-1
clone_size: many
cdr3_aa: CASSFPGQGSYEQYF
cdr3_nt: TGCGCCAGCAGCTTTCCGGGACAGGGCTCCTACGAGCAGTACTTC

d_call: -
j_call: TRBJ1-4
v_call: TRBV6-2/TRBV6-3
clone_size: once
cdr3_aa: CASRSVCEKLFF
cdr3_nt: TGTGCCTCCAGGTCTGTCTGTGAAAAGCTGTTTTTT

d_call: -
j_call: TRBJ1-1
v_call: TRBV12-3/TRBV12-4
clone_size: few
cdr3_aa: CASSPSLRGYLFF
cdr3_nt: TGTGCCAGCAGTCCGAGCCTTCGGGGGTACCTCTTCTTT

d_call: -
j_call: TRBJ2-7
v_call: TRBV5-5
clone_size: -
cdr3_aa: CASTLQGTSSYEQYF
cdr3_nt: TGTGCCAGCACCTTACAGGGAACTAGCTCCTACGAGCAGTACTTC

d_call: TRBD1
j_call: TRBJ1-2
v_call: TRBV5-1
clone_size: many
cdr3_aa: CASSTGGQGIRNYGYTF
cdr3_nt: TGCGCCAGCAGCACTGGGGGACAGGGGATTAGAAACTATGGCTACACCTTC

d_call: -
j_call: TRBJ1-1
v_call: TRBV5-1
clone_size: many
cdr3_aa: CASSEGHRTEAFF
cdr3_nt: TGCGCCAGCAGTGAAGGGCACCGCACTGAAGCTTTCTTT

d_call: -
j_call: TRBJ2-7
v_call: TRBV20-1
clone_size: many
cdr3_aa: CSARVRHRSTYEQYF
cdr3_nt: TGCAGTGCTAGAGTTAGGCACCGCTCTACCTACGAGCAGTACTTC

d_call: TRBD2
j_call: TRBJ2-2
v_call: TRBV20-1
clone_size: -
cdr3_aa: CSASKTSVGGELFF
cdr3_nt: TGCAGTGCTAGTAAGACTAGCGTCGGCGGGGAGCTGTTTTTT

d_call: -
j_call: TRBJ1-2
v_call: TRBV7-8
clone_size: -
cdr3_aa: CASSYGDGAYGYTF
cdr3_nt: TGTGCCAGCAGCTACGGGGACGGAGCCTATGGCTACACCTTC

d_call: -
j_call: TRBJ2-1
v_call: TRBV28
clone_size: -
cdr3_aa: CASSLEGVSYNEQFF
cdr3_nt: TGTGCCAGCAGTTTAGAGGGGGTTTCCTACAATGAGCAGTTCTTC